A selection of T cell receptor beta chains follows, all from one sample in a study of OX40 agonist ivuxolimab in advanced cancers. Produced via immunoSEQ multiplex PCR; TCRdb's table is partial and in-frame only. The data show tens of thousands of clones, 92% seen once. The material was CD4+ or CD8+ T cells sorted from blood, obtained in a trial of the OX40 agonist ivuxolimab. These receptors were taken from an adult with an advanced solid tumor such as melanoma, head and neck, liver or kidney cancer. The CDR3 runs from the conserved cysteine through the conserved F or W. A D gene is named only where the DNA matches it firmly. Clone size appears in some rows only: once, few, many, or a class for an expanded clone.

size: -; D: -; V: TRBV19; length: 17; J: TRBJ2-1; CDR3: CASSIDVGRGSYNEQFF; DNA: TGTGCCAGTAGTATAGATGTAGGGCGGGGCTCCTACAATGAGCAGTTCTTC
size: -; D: -; V: TRBV30; length: 15; J: TRBJ1-5; CDR3: CAWSPAVYSNQPQHF; DNA: TGTGCCTGGAGCCCCGCAGTTTATAGCAATCAGCCCCAGCATTTT
size: -; D: TRBD1; V: TRBV6-5; length: 13; J: TRBJ1-2; CDR3: CASRMGQIYGYTF; DNA: TGTGCCAGCAGGATGGGACAGATCTATGGCTACACCTTC
size: -; D: -; V: TRBV5-6; length: 14; J: TRBJ1-1; CDR3: CASSWDHGQSEAFF; DNA: TGTGCCAGCAGTTGGGACCATGGGCAATCCGAAGCTTTCTTT
size: few; D: TRBD1; V: TRBV19; length: 16; J: TRBJ1-4; CDR3: CASSVTPGTGDGKLFF; DNA: TGTGCCAGTAGTGTCACCCCTGGGACAGGGGACGGAAAACTGTTTTTT
size: -; D: -; V: TRBV7-9; length: 16; J: TRBJ1-1; CDR3: CASSLGDFVGNTEAFF; DNA: TGTGCCAGCAGCTTGGGCGATTTTGTGGGGAACACTGAAGCTTTCTTT
size: -; D: TRBD1; V: TRBV28; length: 15; J: TRBJ1-4; CDR3: CASSPRTGTGEKLFF; DNA: TGTGCCAGCAGTCCCCGGACAGGGACGGGTGAAAAACTGTTTTTT
size: -; D: TRBD1; V: TRBV7-7; length: 14; J: TRBJ1-5; CDR3: CAHPNGQGGQPQHF; DNA: TGTGCTCACCCGAATGGACAGGGTGGTCAGCCCCAGCATTTT
size: -; D: TRBD1; V: TRBV15; length: 14; J: TRBJ2-7; CDR3: CATSTWTGEGEQYF; DNA: TGTGCCACCAGCACGTGGACAGGGGAGGGCGAGCAGTACTTC
size: -; D: TRBD2; V: TRBV2; length: 19; J: TRBJ2-2; CDR3: CASTSRVAGGLGYTGELFF; DNA: TGTGCCAGCACCTCCAGAGTAGCGGGAGGCTTAGGGTACACCGGGGAGCTGTTTTTT
size: -; D: -; V: TRBV2; length: 16; J: TRBJ2-7; CDR3: CASSQRGGWTNGEQYF; DNA: TGTGCCAGCAGCCAAAGGGGGGGGTGGACCAACGGCGAGCAGTACTTC
size: -; D: -; V: TRBV30; length: 13; J: TRBJ2-3; CDR3: CAWSMGGSDTQYF; DNA: TGTGCCTGGAGTATGGGGGGATCAGATACGCAGTATTTT
size: -; D: -; V: TRBV7-9; length: 13; J: TRBJ1-6; CDR3: CASSLGPNSPLHF; DNA: TGTGCCAGCAGCTTGGGCCCCAATTCACCCCTCCACTTT
size: -; D: -; V: TRBV11-2; length: 14; J: TRBJ1-6; CDR3: CASSLALSNSPLHF; DNA: TGTGCCAGCAGCCTTGCCCTTAGCAATTCACCCCTCCACTTT
size: -; D: TRBD1; V: TRBV28; length: 16; J: TRBJ1-4; CDR3: CASSLSPAGGYEKLFF; DNA: TGTGCCAGCAGTTTAAGTCCCGCAGGGGGCTACGAAAAACTGTTTTTT
size: -; D: TRBD2; V: TRBV9; length: 16; J: TRBJ2-3; CDR3: CASSVASGSFTDTQYF; DNA: TGTGCCAGCAGCGTAGCTAGCGGGAGTTTCACAGATACGCAGTATTTT
size: -; D: TRBD2; V: TRBV6-6; length: 13; J: TRBJ2-7; CDR3: CAINRGDGSEQYF; DNA: TGTGCCATCAATCGGGGGGACGGTTCCGAGCAGTACTTC
size: -; D: -; V: TRBV6-1; length: 15; J: TRBJ1-2; CDR3: CASSEEIGPNYGYTF; DNA: TGTGCCAGCAGTGAAGAGATCGGCCCCAACTATGGCTACACCTTC
size: -; D: -; V: TRBV5-6; length: 16; J: TRBJ1-5; CDR3: CASSLGGTASGQPQHF; DNA: TGTGCCAGCAGCCTCGGGGGGACGGCCTCAGGTCAGCCCCAGCATTTT
size: -; D: TRBD2; V: TRBV6-1; length: 14; J: TRBJ2-7; CDR3: CASTVTSGPYEQYF; DNA: TGTGCCAGCACCGTTACTAGCGGGCCCTACGAGCAGTACTTC
size: -; D: -; V: TRBV6-6; length: 15; J: TRBJ1-1; CDR3: CASSYGTGKNTEAFF; DNA: TGTGCCAGCAGTTACGGTACAGGAAAGAACACTGAAGCTTTCTTT
size: -; D: -; V: TRBV19; length: 17; J: TRBJ1-6; CDR3: CASSLVGSRSYNSPLHF; DNA: TGTGCCAGTAGTCTTGTGGGCAGCCGCTCCTATAATTCACCCCTCCACTTT
size: once; D: -; V: TRBV6-1; length: 12; J: TRBJ1-2; CDR3: CASSEGAYGYTF; DNA: TGTGCCAGCAGTGAAGGAGCCTATGGCTACACCTTC
size: -; D: -; V: TRBV9; length: 14; J: TRBJ1-1; CDR3: CASSAGAGDGEAFF; DNA: TGTGCCAGCAGCGCCGGGGCAGGGGATGGTGAAGCTTTCTTT
size: -; D: -; V: TRBV20-1; length: 11; J: TRBJ1-5; CDR3: CSAAGVQPQHF; DNA: TGCAGTGCCGCAGGGGTTCAGCCCCAGCATTTT
size: -; D: -; V: TRBV7-9; length: 14; J: TRBJ1-1; CDR3: CASSSRSGFTEAFF; DNA: TGTGCCAGCAGCTCCCGATCGGGCTTCACTGAAGCTTTCTTT
size: -; D: -; V: TRBV27; length: 14; J: TRBJ2-1; CDR3: CASSPLGTKDEQFF; DNA: TGTGCCAGCAGTCCCTTAGGGACGAAGGATGAGCAGTTCTTC
size: -; D: -; V: TRBV27; length: 14; J: TRBJ2-1; CDR3: CASSFDRKGGEQFF; DNA: TGTGCCAGCAGCTTCGACAGGAAAGGGGGGGAGCAGTTCTTC
size: -; D: TRBD1; V: TRBV6-5; length: 13; J: TRBJ1-5; CDR3: CASTDRVDQPQHF; DNA: TGTGCCAGCACGGACAGGGTGGATCAGCCCCAGCATTTT
size: -; D: -; V: TRBV30; length: 15; J: TRBJ2-3; CDR3: CAWSVRQGGTDTQYF; DNA: TGTGCCTGGAGTGTACGGCAGGGTGGGACAGATACGCAGTATTTT
size: -; D: -; V: TRBV6-5; length: 14; J: TRBJ2-7; CDR3: CASRPGIPGREQYF; DNA: TGTGCCAGCAGACCCGGGATTCCGGGACGAGAGCAGTACTTC
size: -; D: TRBD2; V: TRBV5-1; length: 15; J: TRBJ2-3; CDR3: CASSLLAGDTDTQYF; DNA: TGCGCCAGCAGCTTGTTGGCGGGGGACACAGATACGCAGTATTTT
size: -; D: -; V: TRBV11-3; length: 13; J: TRBJ1-1; CDR3: CASSLDMNTEAFF; DNA: TGTGCCAGCAGCTTAGACATGAACACTGAAGCTTTCTTT
size: -; D: TRBD1; V: TRBV23-1; length: 14; J: TRBJ2-5; CDR3: CASSRGTGKETQYF; DNA: TGCGCCAGCAGTCGCGGGACAGGGAAAGAGACCCAGTACTTC
size: -; D: -; V: TRBV6-1; length: 15; J: TRBJ2-2; CDR3: CAITPGDNYPGELFF; DNA: TGTGCCATAACACCAGGGGATAATTATCCCGGGGAGCTGTTTTTT
size: -; D: -; V: TRBV6-1; length: 14; J: TRBJ2-5; CDR3: CASSARDSVVTQYF; DNA: TGTGCCAGCAGTGCAAGGGATAGCGTGGTGACCCAGTACTTC
size: -; D: TRBD2; V: TRBV10-3; length: 14; J: TRBJ2-7; CDR3: CATFPGTTNYEQYF; DNA: TGTGCCACCTTTCCCGGGACTACCAACTACGAGCAGTACTTC
size: -; D: -; V: TRBV7-9; length: 16; J: TRBJ2-6; CDR3: CASSLMGAGGANVLTF; DNA: TGTGCCAGCAGCTTAATGGGGGCGGGTGGGGCCAACGTCCTGACTTTC
size: -; D: -; V: TRBV14; length: 15; J: TRBJ1-1; CDR3: CASSQRWRERTEAFF; DNA: TGTGCCAGCAGCCAAAGATGGAGGGAAAGGACTGAAGCTTTCTTT
size: -; D: -; V: TRBV19; length: 13; J: TRBJ2-2; CDR3: CASTVAHTGELFF; DNA: TGTGCCAGTACCGTGGCGCACACCGGGGAGCTGTTTTTT
size: few; D: TRBD1; V: TRBV7-9; length: 16; J: TRBJ1-5; CDR3: CASSLGDRGRHQPQHF; DNA: TGTGCCAGCAGCTTAGGGGACAGGGGGCGACATCAGCCCCAGCATTTT
size: few; D: TRBD1; V: TRBV18; length: 13; J: TRBJ1-1; CDR3: CASSRDRDTEAFF; DNA: TGTGCCAGCTCCCGGGACAGGGACACTGAAGCTTTCTTT
size: -; D: -; V: TRBV7-2; length: 13; J: TRBJ1-4; CDR3: CASSFRVGEKLFF; DNA: TGTGCCAGCAGCTTCAGGGTCGGGGAAAAACTGTTTTTT
size: -; D: -; V: TRBV19; length: 17; J: TRBJ2-1; CDR3: CASSIGHGGSTYNEQFF; DNA: TGTGCCAGTAGTATAGGTCATGGGGGAAGCACCTACAATGAGCAGTTCTTC
size: -; D: -; V: TRBV5-1; length: 12; J: TRBJ2-3; CDR3: CASSLDIDTQYF; DNA: TGCGCCAGCAGCTTGGATATAGATACGCAGTATTTT
size: -; D: -; V: TRBV7-8; length: 14; J: TRBJ2-5; CDR3: CASSLAVIGKTQYF; DNA: TGTGCCAGCAGCTTAGCGGTGATCGGAAAGACCCAGTACTTC
size: -; D: TRBD2; V: TRBV4-1; length: 15; J: TRBJ2-3; CDR3: CASSQLAGSTDTQYF; DNA: TGCGCCAGCAGCCAACTAGCGGGGAGCACAGATACGCAGTATTTT
size: -; D: -; V: TRBV7-6; length: 15; J: TRBJ2-3; CDR3: CASSLGPGAADTQYF; DNA: TGTGCCAGCAGCTTAGGGCCCGGGGCGGCAGATACGCAGTATTTT
size: once; D: -; V: TRBV6-6; length: 13; J: TRBJ1-2; CDR3: CASSPGTIYGYTF; DNA: TGTGCCAGCAGTCCGGGGACGATCTATGGCTACACCTTC
size: -; D: -; V: TRBV10-2; length: 12; J: TRBJ2-2; CDR3: CASRGRTGELFF; DNA: TGCGCCAGCAGAGGAAGGACCGGGGAGCTGTTTTTT
size: -; D: -; V: TRBV5-1; length: 14; J: TRBJ2-7; CDR3: CASSLGPSSYEQYF; DNA: TGCGCCAGCAGCCTGGGACCTTCTTCCTACGAGCAGTACTTC
size: -; D: -; V: TRBV6-6; length: 15; J: TRBJ1-3; CDR3: CASKQKPGAGNTIYF; DNA: TGTGCCAGCAAGCAGAAGCCGGGGGCTGGAAACACCATATATTTT